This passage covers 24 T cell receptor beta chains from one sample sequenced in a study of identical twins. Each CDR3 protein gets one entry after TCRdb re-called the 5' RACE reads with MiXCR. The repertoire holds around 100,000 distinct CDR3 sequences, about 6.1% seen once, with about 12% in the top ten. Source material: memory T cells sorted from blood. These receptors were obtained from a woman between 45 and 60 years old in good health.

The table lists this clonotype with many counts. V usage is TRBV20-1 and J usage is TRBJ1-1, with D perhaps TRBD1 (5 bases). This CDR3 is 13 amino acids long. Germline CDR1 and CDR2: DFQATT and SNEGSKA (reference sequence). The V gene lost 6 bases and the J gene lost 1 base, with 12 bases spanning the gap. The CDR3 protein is CSAMGVSNTEAFF. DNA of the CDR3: TGCAGTGCCATGGGGGTCTCGAACACTGAAGCTTTCTTT.

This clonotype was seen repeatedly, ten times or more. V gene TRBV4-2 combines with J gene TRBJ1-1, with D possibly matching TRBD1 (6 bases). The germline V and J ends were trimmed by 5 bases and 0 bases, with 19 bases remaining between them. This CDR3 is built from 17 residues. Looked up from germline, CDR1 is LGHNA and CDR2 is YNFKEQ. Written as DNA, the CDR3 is TGTGCCAGCAGCTTGGGGGCAGGGGCTACCATGAACACTGAAGCTTTCTTT. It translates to CASSLGAGATMNTEAFF.

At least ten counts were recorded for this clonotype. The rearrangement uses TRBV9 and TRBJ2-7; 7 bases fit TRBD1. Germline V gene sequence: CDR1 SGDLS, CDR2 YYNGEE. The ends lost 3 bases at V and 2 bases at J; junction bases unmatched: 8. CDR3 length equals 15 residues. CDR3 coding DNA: TGTGCCAGCAGCGAGACCGGGACAGAGACCTACGAGCAGTACTTC. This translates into CASSETGTETYEQYF.

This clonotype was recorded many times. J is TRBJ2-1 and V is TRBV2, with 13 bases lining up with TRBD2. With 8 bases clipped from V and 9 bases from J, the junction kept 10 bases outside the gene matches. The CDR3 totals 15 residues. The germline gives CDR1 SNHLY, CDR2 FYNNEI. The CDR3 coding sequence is TGTGCCAGCGCCGCTACTAGCGGGAGGGCCGGTGAGCAGTTCTTC. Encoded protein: CASAATSGRAGEQFF.

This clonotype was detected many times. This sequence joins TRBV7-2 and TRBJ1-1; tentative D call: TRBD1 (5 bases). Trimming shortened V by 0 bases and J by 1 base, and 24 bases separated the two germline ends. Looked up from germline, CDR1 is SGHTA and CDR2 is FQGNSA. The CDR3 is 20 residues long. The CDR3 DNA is TGTGCCAGCAGCTTAGCTGGACTTCAGGGTCGGCGGGCTGAGAACACTGAAGCTTTCTTT. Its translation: CASSLAGLQGRRAENTEAFF.

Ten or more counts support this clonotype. This CDR3 reads CASNPNHKNIQYF. Written as DNA, the CDR3 is TGTGCCAGCAATCCAAACCACAAAAACATTCAGTACTTC. V is TRBV6-1 and J is TRBJ2-4; D unresolved. The CDR3 is 13 residues long. Germline-derived CDR1 and CDR2 are MNHNS and SASEGT. V lost 7 bases and J 3 bases, leaving 10 bases between the germline ends.

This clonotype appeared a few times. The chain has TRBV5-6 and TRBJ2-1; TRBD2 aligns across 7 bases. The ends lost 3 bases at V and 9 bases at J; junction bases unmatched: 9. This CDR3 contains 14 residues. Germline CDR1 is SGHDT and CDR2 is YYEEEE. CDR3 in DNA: TGTGCCAGCAGCTCGGGTGGACTAGGCGGTGAGCAGTTCTTC. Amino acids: CASSSGGLGGEQFF.

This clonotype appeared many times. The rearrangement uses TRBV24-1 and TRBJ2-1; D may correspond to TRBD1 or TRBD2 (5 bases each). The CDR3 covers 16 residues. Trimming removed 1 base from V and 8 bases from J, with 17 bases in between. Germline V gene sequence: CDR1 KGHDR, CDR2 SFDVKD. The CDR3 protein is CATSDLPGTSVDEQFF. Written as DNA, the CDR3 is TGTGCCACCAGTGATTTACCCGGGACCTCAGTAGATGAGCAGTTCTTC.

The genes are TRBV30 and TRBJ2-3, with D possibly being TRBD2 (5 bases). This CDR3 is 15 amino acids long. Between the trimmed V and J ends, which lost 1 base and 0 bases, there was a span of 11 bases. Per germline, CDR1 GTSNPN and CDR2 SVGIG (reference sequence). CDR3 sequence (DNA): TGTGCCTGGAGTGATCTGGGGAGAAGCACAGATACGCAGTATTTT. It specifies CAWSDLGRSTDTQYF.

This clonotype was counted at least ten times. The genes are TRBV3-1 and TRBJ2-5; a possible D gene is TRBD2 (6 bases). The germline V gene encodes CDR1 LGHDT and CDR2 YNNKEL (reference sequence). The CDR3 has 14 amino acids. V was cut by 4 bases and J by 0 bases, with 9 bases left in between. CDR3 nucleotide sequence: TGTGCCAGCAGCCGAAGGGACTACCAAGAGACCCAGTACTTC. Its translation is CASSRRDYQETQYF.

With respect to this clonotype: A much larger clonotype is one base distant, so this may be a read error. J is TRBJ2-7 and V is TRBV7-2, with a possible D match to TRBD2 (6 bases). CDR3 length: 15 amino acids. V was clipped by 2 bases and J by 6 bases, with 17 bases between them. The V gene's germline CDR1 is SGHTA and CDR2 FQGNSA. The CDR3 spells CASSLSSAGTFEQYF. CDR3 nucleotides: TGTGCCAGCAGCTTAAGTTCGGCGGGGACCTTCGAGCAGTACTTC.

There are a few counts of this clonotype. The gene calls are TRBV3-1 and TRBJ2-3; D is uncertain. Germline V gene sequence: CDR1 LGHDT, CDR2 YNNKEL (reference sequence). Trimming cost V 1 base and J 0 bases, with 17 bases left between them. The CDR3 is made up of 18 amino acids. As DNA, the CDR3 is TGTGCCAGCAGCCAAGCCCACCCCAGACCAACTAGCACAGATACGCAGTATTTT. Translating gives CASSQAHPRPTSTDTQYF.

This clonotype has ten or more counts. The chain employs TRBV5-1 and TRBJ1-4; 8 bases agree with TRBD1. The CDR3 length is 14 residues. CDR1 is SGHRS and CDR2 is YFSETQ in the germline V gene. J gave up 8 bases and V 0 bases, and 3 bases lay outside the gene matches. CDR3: CASSLGTGKEKLFF. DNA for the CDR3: TGCGCCAGCAGCTTGGGGACAGGGAAGGAAAAACTGTTTTTT. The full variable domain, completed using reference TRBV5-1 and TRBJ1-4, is KAGVTQTPRYLIKTRGQQVTLSCSPISGHRSVSWYQQTPGQGLQFLFEYFSETQRNKGNFPGRFSGRQFSNSRSEMNVSTLELGDSALYLCASSLGTGKEKLFFGSGTQLSVL.

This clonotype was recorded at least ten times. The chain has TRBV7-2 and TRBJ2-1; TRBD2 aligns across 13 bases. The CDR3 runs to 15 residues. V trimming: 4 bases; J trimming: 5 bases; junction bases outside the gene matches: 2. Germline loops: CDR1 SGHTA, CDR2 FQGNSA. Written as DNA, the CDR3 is TGTGCCAGCAGCTCCGGGACTAGCGGGAACAATGAGCAGTTCTTC. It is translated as CASSSGTSGNNEQFF.

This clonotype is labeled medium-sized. Here the CDR3 DNA reads TGTGCCAGCAGTCCCAGGACAGGGGGCACTGAAGCTTTCTTT. Translated: CASSPRTGGTEAFF. V and J are TRBV27 and TRBJ1-1; 10 nucleotides line up with TRBD1. This CDR3 has 14 amino acids. The V gene's germline CDR1 is MNHEY and CDR2 SMNVEV (reference sequence). Losses at the gene ends were 5 bases for V and 4 bases for J; bases not matched to a gene: 4.

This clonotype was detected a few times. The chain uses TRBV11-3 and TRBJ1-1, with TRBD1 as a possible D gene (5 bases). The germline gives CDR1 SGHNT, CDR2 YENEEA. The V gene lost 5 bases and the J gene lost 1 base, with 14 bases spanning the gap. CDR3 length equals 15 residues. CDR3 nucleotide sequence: TGTGCCAGCAGCGCCAGGGCTGGGGGGAACACTGAAGCTTTCTTT. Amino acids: CASSARAGGNTEAFF.

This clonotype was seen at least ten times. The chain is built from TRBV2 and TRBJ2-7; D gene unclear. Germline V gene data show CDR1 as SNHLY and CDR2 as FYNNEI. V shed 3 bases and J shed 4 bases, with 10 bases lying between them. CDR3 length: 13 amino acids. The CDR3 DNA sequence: TGTGCCAGCAGTGAGGGCAGTTTTTACGAGCAGTACGTC. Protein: CASSEGSFYEQYV.

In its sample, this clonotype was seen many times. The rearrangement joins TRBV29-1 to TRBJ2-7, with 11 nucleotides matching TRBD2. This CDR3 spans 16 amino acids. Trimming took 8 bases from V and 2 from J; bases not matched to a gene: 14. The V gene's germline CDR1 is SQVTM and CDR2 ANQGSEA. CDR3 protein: CSHRTWTSGFTYEQYF. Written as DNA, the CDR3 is TGCAGCCATCGCACCTGGACTAGCGGGTTTACCTACGAGCAGTACTTC.

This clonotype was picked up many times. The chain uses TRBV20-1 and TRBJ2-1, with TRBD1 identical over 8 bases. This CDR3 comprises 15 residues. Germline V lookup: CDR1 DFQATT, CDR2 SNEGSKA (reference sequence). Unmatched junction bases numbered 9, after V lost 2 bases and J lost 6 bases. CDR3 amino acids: CSARPQDRARNEQFF. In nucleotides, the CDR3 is TGCAGTGCTAGACCTCAGGACAGGGCCCGCAATGAGCAGTTCTTC.

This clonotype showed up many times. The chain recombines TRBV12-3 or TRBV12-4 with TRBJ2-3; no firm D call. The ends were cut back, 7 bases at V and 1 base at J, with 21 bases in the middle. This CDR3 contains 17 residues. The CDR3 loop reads CASTTSARIWGTDTQYF. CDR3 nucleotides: TGTGCCAGCACCACGAGCGCGAGGATATGGGGCACAGATACGCAGTATTTT.

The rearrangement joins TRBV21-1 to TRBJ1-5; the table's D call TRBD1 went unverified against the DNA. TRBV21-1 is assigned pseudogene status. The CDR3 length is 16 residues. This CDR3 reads CASSKKTGLSNQPQHF. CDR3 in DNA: TGTGCCAGCAGCAAAAAGACAGGGTTGAGCAATCAGCCCCAGCATTTT.

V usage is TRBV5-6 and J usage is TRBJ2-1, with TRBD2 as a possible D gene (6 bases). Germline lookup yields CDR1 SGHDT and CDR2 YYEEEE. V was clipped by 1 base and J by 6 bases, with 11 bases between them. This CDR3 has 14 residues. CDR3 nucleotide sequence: TGTGCCAGCAGCTTGAACTGGAGGGCCAATGAGCAGTTCTTC. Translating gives CASSLNWRANEQFF. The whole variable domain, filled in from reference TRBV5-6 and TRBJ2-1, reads DAGVTQSPTHLIKTRGQQVTLRCSPKSGHDTVSWYQQALGQGPQFIFQYYEEEERQRGNFPDRFSGHQFPNYSSELNVNALLLGDSALYLCASSLNWRANEQFFGPGTRLTVL.

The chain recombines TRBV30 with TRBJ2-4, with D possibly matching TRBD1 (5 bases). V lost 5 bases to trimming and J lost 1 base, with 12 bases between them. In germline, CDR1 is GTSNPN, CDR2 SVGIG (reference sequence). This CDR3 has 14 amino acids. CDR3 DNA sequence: TGTGCCTGGGAGAATAAGGGGGCCAAAAACATTCAGTACTTC. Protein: CAWENKGAKNIQYF.

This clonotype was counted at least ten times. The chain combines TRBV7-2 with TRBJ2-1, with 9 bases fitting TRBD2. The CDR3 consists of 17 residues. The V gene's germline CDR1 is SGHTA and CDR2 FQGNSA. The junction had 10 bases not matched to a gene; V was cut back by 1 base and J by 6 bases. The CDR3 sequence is CASSLVEGLAFGNEQFF. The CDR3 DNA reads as TGTGCCAGCAGCTTAGTGGAGGGACTAGCCTTTGGCAATGAGCAGTTCTTC. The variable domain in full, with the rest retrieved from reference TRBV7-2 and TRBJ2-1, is GAGVSQSPSNKVTEKGKDVELRCDPISGHTALYWYRQSLGQGLEFLIYFQGNSAPDKSGLPSDRFSAERTGGSVSTLTIQRTQQEDSAVYLCASSLVEGLAFGNEQFFGPGTRLTVL.